These 10 T cell receptor beta chains came from one sample sequenced in a study of shared clonotypes between healthy human individuals. The method was immunoSEQ multiplex PCR; TCRdb's version includes in-frame clones alone and lacks a portion of them. Of approximately 640,000 clones detected, roughly 78% appear once; the ten largest clones hold about 2%. Source material: memory CD4+ T cells sorted from blood. Subset of the sample: CD45RA-negative fraction. These receptors originate from a woman aged 25 to 45 in good health.

The chain joins TRBV5-5 to TRBJ1-5, with TRBD1 identical over 9 bases. The V gene's germline CDR1 is SGHKS and CDR2 YYEKEE (reference sequence). After removal of 3 bases from V and 6 bases from J, the junction contained 4 bases not matched to a gene. CDR3 length: 14 amino acids. The CDR3 nucleotides are TGTGCCAGCAGCTCGGGACAGGGTACTCAGCCCCAGCATTTT. This gives the protein CASSSGQGTQPQHF.

V is TRBV5-1 and J is TRBJ1-1; 7 bases align to TRBD1. The germline V gene encodes CDR1 SGHRS and CDR2 YFSETQ. V gave up 0 bases and J gave up 5 bases; unmatched junction bases: 4. The CDR3 loop spans 14 amino acids. CDR3 in DNA: TGCGCCAGCAGCTTGGTGACAGGGAGTACTGAAGCTTTCTTT. Amino acids: CASSLVTGSTEAFF.

The chain employs TRBV6-1 and TRBJ1-5; D is undetermined. Germline-derived CDR1 and CDR2 are MNHNS and SASEGT. With 5 bases removed from V and 7 bases from J, the gap between germline ends came to 9 bases. The CDR3 sequence is 12 residues long. The CDR3 protein is CASSLRLQPQHF. In DNA, the CDR3 is TGTGCCAGCAGTTTAAGGTTGCAGCCCCAGCATTTT.

V and J are TRBV4-1 and TRBJ2-1, with TRBD2 identical over 10 bases. The V gene's germline CDR1 is MGHRA and CDR2 YSYEKL. V was clipped by 0 bases and J by 5 bases; unmatched bases: 10. CDR3 length: 18 amino acids. The CDR3 sequence: CASSQEDGLAGGHNEQFF. CDR3 bases: TGCGCCAGCAGCCAAGAGGATGGGTTAGCGGGAGGACACAATGAGCAGTTCTTC.

The chain is built from TRBV28 and TRBJ1-5; D is uncertain. Germline lookup yields CDR1 MDHEN and CDR2 SYDVKM. The V end was cut by 1 base, the J end by 6 bases, with 13 bases between. CDR3 length equals 15 residues. The CDR3 spells CASSLLFSIGQPQHF. In nucleotides, the CDR3 is TGTGCCAGCAGTTTATTATTTAGTATTGGTCAGCCCCAGCATTTT.

The chain combines TRBV29-1 with TRBJ1-4; tentative D call: TRBD1 (6 bases). Per germline, CDR1 SQVTM and CDR2 ANQGSEA. Trimming took 6 bases from V and 8 from J, leaving 16 bases between them. CDR3 length equals 13 residues. CDR3 nucleotide sequence: TGCAGCGTGAAACAGGGTTGGGGGGAAAAACTGTTTTTT. It codes for CSVKQGWGEKLFF. Together with reference TRBV29-1 and TRBJ1-4, the CDR3 gives the full variable domain: SAVISQKPSRDICQRGTSLTIQCQVDSQVTMMFWYRQQPGQSLTLIATANQGSEATYESGFVIDKFPISRPNLTFSTLTVSNMSPEDSSIYLCSVKQGWGEKLFFGSGTQLSVL.

The chain joins TRBV4-1 to TRBJ2-5; 7 nucleotides match TRBD1. Trimming cost V 4 bases and J 5 bases; bases outside gene matches: 7. Germline values: CDR1 MGHRA, CDR2 YSYEKL. The CDR3 spans 14 residues. In nucleotides, the CDR3 is TGCGCCAGCAGCCCCCAACAGGGGCTTGAGACCCAGTACTTC. Translated: CASSPQQGLETQYF.

With regard to this clone: The sample holds other DNA sequences that translate to the same CDR3. DNA for the CDR3: TGTGCCAGCAGTGAACAGGGTACGAACACCGGGGAGCTGTTTTTT. It specifies CASSEQGTNTGELFF. The chain has TRBV2 and TRBJ2-2; D is perhaps TRBD1 (5 bases). V was clipped by 2 bases and J by 0 bases, with 7 bases between them. This CDR3 spans 15 amino acids. Germline V CDR1 and CDR2: SNHLY, FYNNEI.

This sequence joins TRBV18 and TRBJ2-6; D may be TRBD1 (5 bases). Trimming stripped 4 bases from V and 2 bases from J, with 12 bases between. CDR3 length equals 16 residues. Per the germline V gene, CDR1 is KGHSH and CDR2 is LQKENI. The CDR3 region is CASSLFVGPGANVLTF. The CDR3 DNA sequence: TGTGCCAGCTCACTCTTCGTGGGGCCTGGGGCCAACGTCCTGACTTTC.

The gene calls are TRBV7-8 and TRBJ1-1, with TRBD1 matching 8 bases. The V gene end was trimmed by 0 bases and the J gene end by 10 bases; junction bases not matched to a gene: 13. CDR3 length: 16 amino acids. CDR1 and CDR2 from the germline V gene are SGHVS and FQNEAQ. CDR3 loop: CASSLARTGISIGAFF. CDR3 bases: TGTGCCAGCAGCTTAGCGAGGACAGGGATTAGTATAGGAGCTTTCTTT.